Listed here are 18 T cell receptor beta chains from one sample, sequenced in a study of shared clonotypes between healthy human individuals. CD45RO-negative, CCR7-selected cells formed the naive CD8 fraction, which excluded terminally differentiated effector memory CD45RA+ cells. The protocol was immunoSEQ multiplex PCR, while the TCRdb copy is restricted to in-frame clones and leaves out a portion. This sample has about 680,000 clones, with about 90% found just once. Sample: naive CD8+ T cells sorted from blood. The receptors shown here come from a man between 25 and 39 years old in good health.

The V and J genes are TRBV6-5 and TRBJ2-3; D might be TRBD1 or TRBD2, each matching 6 bases. V lost 6 bases, J lost 4 bases, and 8 bases lay in between. CDR3 length: 12 amino acids. The germline gives CDR1 MNHEY, CDR2 SVGAGI. As DNA, the CDR3 is TGTGCCAGCAGGGGGGGCTCAGATACGCAGTATTTT. It is translated as CASRGGSDTQYF.

The J gene is TRBJ2-1, the V gene TRBV5-1; D is perhaps TRBD1 or TRBD2 (7 bases each). Germline V gene sequence: CDR1 SGHRS, CDR2 YFSETQ. Deletions cut 7 bases from V and 0 bases from J, with 20 bases between. The CDR3 contains 17 residues. CDR3 coding DNA: TGCGCCAGCGGCAACCTGACAGGGACTAACTCCTACAATGAGCAGTTCTTC. Translating it yields CASGNLTGTNSYNEQFF.

This chain joins TRBV7-6 and TRBJ2-7, with 12 bases matching TRBD1. The germline CDR1 and CDR2 sequences are SGHVS and FNYEAQ. J gave up 4 bases and V 6 bases, and 7 bases lay outside the gene matches. This CDR3 comprises 15 residues. CDR3 residues: CASRSGQGASYEQYF. The CDR3, as DNA: TGTGCCAGCAGATCGGGACAGGGGGCGAGTTACGAGCAGTACTTC.

This chain links TRBV27 with TRBJ1-1; D is perhaps TRBD1 (5 bases). Per germline, CDR1 MNHEY and CDR2 SMNVEV (reference sequence). This CDR3 is built from 15 residues. V was pared by 5 bases and J by 1 base, with 14 bases between. For the CDR3, the DNA is TGTGCCAGCAGTACCGGGGGAAGTAGGAACACTGAAGCTTTCTTT. It specifies CASSTGGSRNTEAFF.

The gene calls are TRBV18 and TRBJ1-6, with 8 nucleotides matching TRBD1. The CDR3 consists of 17 residues. Germline CDR1 and CDR2: KGHSH and LQKENI. Trimming removed 2 bases from V and 9 bases from J; junction bases left unmatched: 12. The CDR3 DNA sequence: TGTGCCAGCTCACCAAGAGTTCAGGGGGCGGATCGTTCACCCCTCCACTTT. Protein product: CASSPRVQGADRSPLHF.

The gene calls are TRBV6-6 and TRBJ2-7; D ambiguous. There are 13 residues in the CDR3. Deletions cut 6 bases from V and 3 bases from J, with 12 bases between. Germline-derived CDR1 and CDR2 are MNHNY and SVGAGI (reference sequence). In DNA, the CDR3 is TGTGCCAGCAGCCCGAATCCATACTACGAGCAGTACTTC. It translates to CASSPNPYYEQYF.

This rearrangement joins TRBV15 to TRBJ2-1; D remains unclear. Trimming removed 10 bases at V and 6 bases at J, with 19 bases between. The CDR3 totals 14 residues. CDR1 is LNHNV and CDR2 is YYDKDF in the germline V gene (reference sequence). CDR3 in amino acids: CAIYNLGLGNEQFF. The CDR3 DNA follows: TGTGCCATCTACAATCTAGGGTTGGGCAATGAGCAGTTCTTC.

This clone was seen only once. This chain uses TRBV4-1 with TRBJ2-7; tentatively, D is TRBD2 (6 bases). Germline CDR1 MGHRA, CDR2 YSYEKL. The CDR3 runs to 16 residues. V was cut by 0 bases and J by 2 bases, with 14 bases left in between. The CDR3 DNA is TGCGCCAGCAGCCAAGATTCCGCGGGGTCAGCCTACGAGCAGTACTTC. Translating it yields CASSQDSAGSAYEQYF.

This clone was seen once. The rearrangement joins TRBV15 to TRBJ1-4; D is unclear. The V end lost 0 bases, the J end lost 0 bases, and 17 bases lay between the germline ends. There are 19 residues in the CDR3. CDR1 is LNHNV and CDR2 is YYDKDF in the germline V gene (reference sequence). CDR3 loop: CATSRDSPGRVATNEKLFF. The CDR3 nucleotides are TGTGCCACCAGCAGAGATTCACCGGGTCGGGTTGCAACTAATGAAAAACTGTTTTTT.

V is TRBV7-9 and J is TRBJ2-7, with D unclear. From germline, CDR1 is SEHNR and CDR2 FQNEAQ (reference sequence). The CDR3 totals 15 residues. Trimming cost V 5 bases and J 2 bases, with 16 bases left between them. Here the CDR3 DNA reads TGTGCCAGCAGCGCCTTGACTCGAGCCCCCTACGAGCAGTACTTC. Protein product: CASSALTRAPYEQYF.

The chain couples TRBV10-3 to TRBJ2-7; 7 positions match TRBD1. Trimming cost V 11 bases and J 3 bases; bases outside gene matches: 13. The CDR3 totals 14 residues. Germline CDR1 reads ENHRY; CDR2 reads SYGVKD. CDR3 DNA: TGTGCCGCTCGAATGCAGGGGGAACGCTACGAGCAGTACTTC. Translation: CAARMQGERYEQYF.

The rearrangement uses TRBV4-1 and TRBJ2-3; no definite D call. CDR1 MGHRA and CDR2 YSYEKL come from the germline V gene. The length of the CDR3 is 15 residues. V lost 1 base to trimming and J lost 0 bases, with 8 bases between them. CDR3 residues: CASSQGVGSTDTQYF. The CDR3 DNA reads TGCGCCAGCAGCCAAGGGGTGGGTAGCACAGATACGCAGTATTTT.

CDR3 coding DNA: TGTGCCAGCAGCAACAGGGACTCTTACGAGCAGTACTTC. Translated, it gives CASSNRDSYEQYF. This chain links TRBV9 with TRBJ2-7; the D gene could be TRBD1 or TRBD2 (6 bases each). Trimming removed 4 bases from V and 4 bases from J, with 12 bases in between. There are 13 residues in the CDR3. Per the germline V gene, CDR1 is SGDLS and CDR2 is YYNGEE.

The gene calls are TRBV2 and TRBJ2-2, with 7 bases that match TRBD2. Germline assignment: CDR1 SNHLY and CDR2 FYNNEI. Trimming at V came to 4 bases and at J to 3 bases, leaving 5 bases not matched to a gene. The CDR3 has 15 amino acids. The CDR3 reads CASSVAGVDTGELFF. In nucleotides, the CDR3 is TGTGCCAGCAGTGTGGCGGGAGTGGACACCGGGGAGCTGTTTTTT.

This clone was seen only once. The chain carries TRBV14 and TRBJ1-4; D remains unclear. CDR3 size: 16 residues. The V gene lost 4 bases and the J gene lost 0 bases, with 12 bases spanning the gap. Germline loops: CDR1 SGHDN, CDR2 FVKESK. The DNA of the CDR3 is TGTGCCAGCAGCCCCTCTCTAGGAACAACTAATGAAAAACTGTTTTTT. This codes for CASSPSLGTTNEKLFF.

V is TRBV28 and J is TRBJ1-1; TRBD1 matches 8 bases. The CDR3 totals 14 residues. Losses at the gene ends were 7 bases for V and 5 bases for J; bases not matched to a gene: 9. The V gene's germline CDR1 is MDHEN and CDR2 SYDVKM. CDR3 protein: CASTSQGAYTEAFF. CDR3 DNA: TGTGCCAGCACCTCCCAGGGGGCCTATACTGAAGCTTTCTTT.

The rearrangement joins TRBV11-2 to TRBJ1-1; D uncertain. Per germline, CDR1 SGHAT and CDR2 FQNNGV. This CDR3 has 12 amino acids. V was pared by 4 bases and J by 4 bases, with 7 bases between. CDR3 sequence (DNA): TGTGCCAGCAGCTCAGCGGCCACTGAAGCTTTCTTT. Its protein is CASSSAATEAFF.

This chain connects TRBV7-9 to TRBJ2-7, with D perhaps assigned TRBD1 or TRBD2 (6 bases each). The length of the CDR3 is 13 residues. V lost 4 bases and J 8 bases, leaving 15 bases between the germline ends. Germline CDR1 SEHNR, CDR2 FQNEAQ (reference sequence). The CDR3 reads CASSSGAGIKQYF. CDR3 DNA sequence: TGTGCCAGCAGCTCAGGGGCGGGAATAAAGCAGTACTTC.